The next 27 T cell receptor beta chains were all read from a single sample in a study of cytotoxic CD8 clonotypes in ibrutinib-treated CLL (dated by TCRdb to about 2021). The time point label here, explained by the study, means: 12 months on ibrutinib. Library preparation was by the immunoSEQ multiplex PCR assay. As stored in TCRdb, this immuneACCESS dataset retains in-frame rearrangements with V and J assigned. A fraction of the clones does not appear; measured against another copy, unresolved V genes explain less than half of the discrepancy, and the remainder lacks a known reason. The sample table contains approximately 91,000 clones; only one count was recorded for about 85% of them. Approximately 5.1% of the sample goes to the ten largest clones. This material consisted of PBMCs, taken after 12 months of ibrutinib treatment. All receptors come from a human donor with chronic lymphocytic leukemia.

The chain uses TRBV18 and TRBJ2-1, with 8 bases that match TRBD2. This CDR3 has 14 amino acids. V trimming: 2 bases; J trimming: 10 bases; junction bases outside the gene matches: 7. Per germline, CDR1 KGHSH and CDR2 LQKENI. The CDR3 nucleotides read TGTGCCAGCTCACCAGTGCGGGGGGATGGGGAGCAGTTCTTC. Translated, it gives CASSPVRGDGEQFF.

A note on this clone: This sample includes further DNA sequences coding for the same CDR3. This chain connects TRBV5-1 to TRBJ2-7; D not certain. V gave up 3 bases and J gave up 0 bases, with 4 bases separating them. Germline assignment: CDR1 SGHRS and CDR2 YFSETQ. The length of the CDR3 is 12 residues. CDR3 in amino acids: CASSWGSYEQYF. Written as DNA, the CDR3 is TGCGCCAGCAGCTGGGGCTCCTACGAGCAGTACTTC.

The sample holds one count of this clone. The chain uses TRBV7-2 and TRBJ2-7; TRBD1 aligns across 10 bases. V was clipped by 5 bases and J by 2 bases; unmatched bases: 6. Germline V gene sequence: CDR1 SGHTA, CDR2 FQGNSA. CDR3 size: 15 residues. The CDR3 loop is CASSTAGTGAYEQYF. DNA of the CDR3: TGTGCCAGCAGCACCGCCGGGACAGGGGCCTACGAGCAGTACTTC.

This clone was observed a few times. The genes are TRBV7-9 and TRBJ1-6; D might be TRBD1 (5 bases). Germline loops: CDR1 SEHNR, CDR2 FQNEAQ (reference sequence). The CDR3 extends over 17 amino acids. V was shortened by 0 bases and J by 7 bases, with 16 bases between the two germline ends. CDR3 coding DNA: TGTGCCAGCAGCTTAGCGCACTATACAGGTGGAAATTCACCCCTCCACTTT. Its protein is CASSLAHYTGGNSPLHF.

The V and J genes are TRBV5-1 and TRBJ2-5, with 9 bases aligning to TRBD1. Trimming took 4 bases from V and 2 from J; bases not matched to a gene: 9. The CDR3 is 16 amino acids. Germline V CDR1 and CDR2: SGHRS, YFSETQ. The CDR3 sequence is CASSDGTGWGQETQYF. In nucleotides, the CDR3 is TGCGCCAGCAGCGACGGGACAGGGTGGGGGCAAGAGACCCAGTACTTC.

This chain connects TRBV5-5 to TRBJ2-7; D may match TRBD1 or TRBD2 (5 bases each). Germline V gives CDR1 SGHKS, CDR2 YYEKEE (reference sequence). V was pared by 1 base and J by 5 bases, with 10 bases between. The CDR3 covers 13 residues. CDR3 nucleotide sequence: TGTGCCAGCAGCTTGCGGGACCCAAACGAGCAGTACTTC. This sequence encodes CASSLRDPNEQYF.

The table lists this clone with a few counts. The chain joins TRBV18 to TRBJ1-2; D ambiguous. V was shortened by 0 bases and J by 4 bases, with 12 bases between the two germline ends. Germline loops: CDR1 KGHSH, CDR2 LQKENI. The CDR3 extends over 15 amino acids. DNA for the CDR3: TGTGCCAGCTCACCACCGTCGGGCACGGCCTATGGCTACACCTTC. Translating it yields CASSPPSGTAYGYTF.

The chain links TRBV21-1 to TRBJ1-5. TRBV21-1 is shown as a pseudogene. This CDR3 has 15 amino acids. CDR3 nucleotide sequence: TGTGCCAGCAGGGGGGGACCCCGTAGCAATCAGCCCCAGCATTTT. This codes for CASRGGPRSNQPQHF.

The rearrangement joins TRBV11-2 to TRBJ2-7, with 7 bases lining up with TRBD2. CDR1 and CDR2 (germline): SGHAT, FQNNGV. V was clipped by 1 base and J by 1 base; unmatched bases: 16. The CDR3 extends over 19 amino acids. The CDR3 coding sequence is TGTGCCAGCAGCTTAGTGGTTCCTAGCGGAGCCTCCCTTTCCTACGAGCAGTACTTC. Translated, it gives CASSLVVPSGASLSYEQYF.

A few counts support this clone. V gene TRBV10-3 combines with J gene TRBJ2-4; D may be TRBD1 (5 bases). Trimming took 10 bases from V and 1 from J, leaving 8 bases between them. The CDR3 runs to 12 residues. Germline CDR1 reads ENHRY; CDR2 reads SYGVKD. CDR3: CATQGAKNIQYF. CDR3 DNA: TGTGCCACCCAGGGTGCCAAAAACATTCAGTACTTC.

The sample holds one count of this clone. The chain employs TRBV14 and TRBJ1-4; D might be TRBD1 (5 bases). Trimming took 1 base from V and 7 from J, leaving 13 bases between them. The CDR3 sequence is 15 residues long. The V gene's germline CDR1 is SGHDN and CDR2 FVKESK. The CDR3 here is CASSQGGGRGEKLFF. The CDR3 nucleotides read TGTGCCAGCAGCCAAGGTGGGGGGAGAGGTGAAAAACTGTTTTTT. The full variable domain, with the rest looked up from reference TRBV14 and TRBJ1-4, is EAGVTQFPSHSVIEKGQTVTLRCDPISGHDNLYWYRRVMGKEIKFLLHFVKESKQDESGMPNNRFLAERTGGTYSTLKVQPAELEDSGVYFCASSQGGGRGEKLFFGSGTQLSVL.

V gene TRBV5-1 combines with J gene TRBJ1-5, with D tentatively TRBD1 (5 bases). This CDR3 has 15 amino acids. Germline assignment: CDR1 SGHRS and CDR2 YFSETQ. V was cut by 4 bases and J by 2 bases, with 13 bases left in between. This CDR3 reads CASSTGLGGNQPQHF. CDR3 nucleotide sequence: TGCGCCAGCAGCACGGGACTTGGTGGCAATCAGCCCCAGCATTTT. The full variable domain, completed using reference TRBV5-1 and TRBJ1-5, is KAGVTQTPRYLIKTRGQQVTLSCSPISGHRSVSWYQQTPGQGLQFLFEYFSETQRNKGNFPGRFSGRQFSNSRSEMNVSTLELGDSALYLCASSTGLGGNQPQHFGDGTRLSIL.

The sample holds one count of this clone. The rearrangement joins TRBV7-6 to TRBJ2-3; D is uncertain. V lost 0 bases and J lost 0, with 7 bases in between. Germline CDR1 and CDR2: SGHVS and FNYEAQ. The CDR3 contains 15 residues. The CDR3 sequence is CASSLALASTDTQYF. CDR3 in DNA: TGTGCCAGCAGCTTAGCGCTCGCTAGCACAGATACGCAGTATTTT.

V and J are TRBV10-3 and TRBJ1-6; tentative D call: TRBD1 (6 bases). The CDR3 runs 12 residues. Germline V gives CDR1 ENHRY, CDR2 SYGVKD. V was pared by 11 bases and J by 9 bases, with 14 bases between. The CDR3 is CASREGGSPLHF. The CDR3 nucleotides read TGTGCCTCCCGGGAGGGGGGTTCACCCCTCCACTTT.

V usage is TRBV30 and J usage is TRBJ1-2; no firm D call. CDR1 and CDR2 (germline): GTSNPN, SVGIG (reference sequence). This CDR3 has 13 residues. V was pared by 1 base and J by 8 bases, with 14 bases between. CDR3 bases: TGTGCCTGGAGTGCTGGGGAGGATCGAGGCTACACCTTC. Translating it yields CAWSAGEDRGYTF.

The rearrangement uses TRBV19 and TRBJ1-6; possibly TRBD1 for D (6 bases). This CDR3 spans 14 amino acids. V dropped 11 bases and J dropped 7 bases, with 18 bases sitting between them. Germline-derived CDR1 and CDR2 are LNHDA and SQIVND (reference sequence). Here the CDR3 DNA reads TGTGCCTGCCGTCAGGGGCAGGACAATTCACCCCTCCACTTT. Encoded protein: CACRQGQDNSPLHF.

The rearrangement links TRBV7-2 to TRBJ2-1; the D gene is possibly TRBD1 (5 bases). The CDR3 totals 14 residues. Germline CDR1 reads SGHTA; CDR2 reads FQGNSA. V gave up 7 bases and J gave up 4 bases, with 14 bases separating them. The CDR3 bases are TGTGCCAGCACCACAGTCACAGGTTACAATGAGCAGTTCTTC. This encodes CASTTVTGYNEQFF.

This clone was counted between two and nine times. V and J are TRBV11-3 and TRBJ2-7; D remains unclear. The CDR3 has 12 residues. V dropped 4 bases and J dropped 6 bases, with 10 bases sitting between them. CDR1 is SGHNT and CDR2 is YENEEA in the germline V gene. The CDR3 DNA reads TGTGCCAGCAGCTCGGGCGTCGGCGAGCAGTACTTC. This translates into CASSSGVGEQYF.

The chain has TRBV30 and TRBJ2-7, with a possible D match to TRBD1 (5 bases). V shed 3 bases and J shed 7 bases, with 19 bases lying between them. CDR1 and CDR2 from the germline V gene are GTSNPN and SVGIG (reference sequence). The CDR3 has 14 residues. In nucleotides, the CDR3 is TGTGCCTGGAGGTACCGGACATTGGGTAGGGAGCAGTACTTC. Translating gives CAWRYRTLGREQYF. The full variable domain, its missing parts supplied by reference TRBV30 and TRBJ2-7, is SQTIHQWPATLVQPVGSPLSLECTVEGTSNPNLYWYRQAAGRGLQLLFYSVGIGQISSEVPQNLSASRPQDRQFILSSKKLLLSDSGFYLCAWRYRTLGREQYFGPGTRLTVT.

This clone was counted a few times. The same CDR3 arises from other DNA sequences in this sample as well. This rearrangement joins TRBV18 to TRBJ1-2; 10 bases map to TRBD1. The germline V gene encodes CDR1 KGHSH and CDR2 LQKENI. The J segment lost 2 bases and the V segment lost 1 base, leaving 1 base of the junction unmatched. There are 15 residues in the CDR3. The CDR3 sequence is CASSPQGQGNYGYTF. CDR3 in DNA: TGTGCCAGCTCACCACAGGGACAGGGGAACTATGGCTACACCTTC.

The genes are TRBV28 and TRBJ1-2; D is uncertain. The CDR3 is made up of 11 amino acids. Germline V lookup: CDR1 MDHEN, CDR2 SYDVKM. Trimming took 4 bases from V and 2 from J, leaving 2 bases between them. The CDR3 DNA reads TGTGCCAGCAGTTCCAACTATGGCTACACCTTC. This sequence encodes CASSSNYGYTF.

The chain carries TRBV7-2 and TRBJ2-4; D not resolved. Germline CDR1 reads SGHTA; CDR2 reads FQGNSA. V was shortened by 5 bases and J by 3 bases, with 14 bases between the two germline ends. This CDR3 spans 15 amino acids. The CDR3 sequence: CASSPLGSLKNIQYF. The CDR3 DNA is TGTGCCAGCAGCCCCCTGGGTAGCCTCAAAAACATTCAGTACTTC.

The table lists this clone with a count of one. The rearrangement joins TRBV5-1 to TRBJ2-2; D is ambiguous. The CDR3 runs to 14 residues. V was clipped by 5 bases and J by 0 bases, with 8 bases between them. Germline loops: CDR1 SGHRS, CDR2 YFSETQ. The CDR3 coding sequence is TGCGCCAGCAGTGCTAACCCGAACACCGGGGAGCTGTTTTTT. Amino acids: CASSANPNTGELFF.

The J gene is TRBJ2-3, the V gene TRBV19; D gene ambiguous. The CDR3 is made up of 13 amino acids. V lost 3 bases and J lost 2, with 6 bases in between. The germline CDR1 and CDR2 sequences are LNHDA and SQIVND (reference sequence). The CDR3 sequence is CASSIGITDTQYF. The CDR3 coding sequence is TGTGCCAGTAGTATTGGAATCACAGATACGCAGTATTTT.

V is TRBV7-9 and J is TRBJ1-4; no reliable D call. CDR3 length: 13 residues. In germline, CDR1 is SEHNR, CDR2 FQNEAQ (reference sequence). V dropped 5 bases and J dropped 5 bases, with 9 bases sitting between them. The CDR3 bases are TGTGCCAGCAGCCCCTGGAGCAATGAAAAACTGTTTTTT. Protein: CASSPWSNEKLFF.

The DNA of the CDR3 is TGTGCCAGCAGCTTAACTAGCGGGGCCAACAATGAGCAGTTCTTC. It codes for CASSLTSGANNEQFF. The chain joins TRBV7-3 to TRBJ2-1; 8 positions match TRBD2. CDR1 and CDR2 (germline): SGHTA, FQGTGA. This CDR3 is 15 amino acids long. J was trimmed by 5 bases and V by 0 bases; bases with no gene match: 3.

This sequence joins TRBV13 and TRBJ2-1; 8 nucleotides agree with TRBD1. This CDR3 region has 16 residues. The J segment lost 9 bases and the V segment lost 5 bases, leaving 15 bases of the junction unmatched. CDR1 is PRHDT and CDR2 is FYEKMQ in the germline V gene (reference sequence). CDR3 loop: CASSPPAGQGYLEQFF. The CDR3 nucleotides read TGTGCCAGCAGCCCCCCCGCCGGACAGGGTTATCTTGAGCAGTTCTTC.